A single T cell receptor (beta chain) is shown here with its context. Antigen unknown. The use of a sample-barcoded 5' primer and a J-beta primer mix characterized a second PCR of roughly 7 to 11 cycles. A minimum of 3 million CDR3-containing paired-end reads was obtained for each sample. MiXCR, run by TCRdb on the 5' RACE reads, gives a single entry per CDR3 protein. Altogether around 790,000 distinct CDR3 sequences are present, around 43% being singletons, with the ten largest covering nearly 20%. The record originates from a study of blood T cells in healthy people across ages. Study as a whole: With template switching, about one barcoded beta molecule was captured per two T cells.

V lost 2 bases, J lost 5 bases, and 15 bases lay in between. This CDR3 spans 15 amino acids. The germline V gene has CDR1 SGHTA and CDR2 FQGNSA. Study findings and constraints: Naive T cell percentage showed a strong correlation with the diversity of TCR beta.

The sample providers were healthy Caucasian people from Russia, aged roughly 6 to 95. The V gene is TRBV7-2, the J gene TRBJ2-5; maybe TRBD1 (6 bases). The sequence came from a man in his fifties or sixties in good health. The specimen sequenced was blood. CDR3 in amino acids: CASSLLATQGETQYF. The CDR3 DNA is TGTGCCAGCAGCTTACTGGCGACTCAGGGGGAGACCCAGTACTTC.